Described below is a single T cell receptor beta chain sequence and its context. Its target is unknown. Under the authors' procedure: Junction-only sequences produced by ImmunoSEQ had no quality scores, so filtering differed. TCRdb's copy holds only in-frame clones and misses some; the assay was immunoSEQ multiplex PCR. Clonal size and the V and J genes are those of that table, whereas D and trimming came from the DNA. This sample has millions of clones; 90% to 95% occur once, and the top ten carry roughly 1.8%. Naive CD8 cells lacked CD45RO, underwent positive selection for CCR7 and left out terminally differentiated effector memory CD45RA+ cells. This CDR3 is 12 amino acids long. Germline CDR1 SQVTM, CDR2 ANQGSEA. The V end lost 4 bases, the J end lost 1 base, and 8 bases lay between the germline ends. The data derive from a study of shared clonotypes between healthy human individuals. Notes on the study in general: On the whole, naive subsets had larger estimated richness than memory subsets had.

This TCR was sampled from a man aged 18 to 29 in good health. Some clones in this sample may be carry-over from other donors' samples. The source material was naive CD8+ T cells from PBMCs. V and J are TRBV29-1 and TRBJ2-7; no definite D call. The CDR3 DNA sequence: TGCAGCGTTGGGAGTATATCCTACGAGCAGTACTTC. Translation: CSVGSISYEQYF.